This paragraph covers one TCR beta chain sequence. Antigen unknown. Germline V CDR1 and CDR2: SGHAT, FQDESV (reference sequence). The CDR3 contains 11 residues. Trimming cost V 5 bases and J 4 bases, with 5 bases left between them. The sample belongs to a study of T cell responses to AZD1222 COVID-19 vaccine. Study outcomes and limitations: Baseline serostatus was positive in only six AZD1222 recipients.

Clones were read by immunoSEQ multiplex PCR, and TCRdb kept only the in-frame ones, dropping some. There are around 150,000 clones in the sample; about 91% occur only once, and 1% to 1.4% lies in the top ten. The V and J genes are TRBV11-1 and TRBJ1-1; D unresolved. This TCR was recovered from an adult who received the AZD1222 COVID-19 vaccine. The sequencing here drew on peripheral blood, taken 28 days after the second AZD1222 dose. The CDR3 here is CASSRSTEAFF. In DNA, the CDR3 is TGTGCCAGCAGCCGAAGCACTGAAGCTTTCTTT. The variable domain in full, completed from reference TRBV11-1 and TRBJ1-1, reads EAEVAQSPRYKITEKSQAVAFWCDPISGHATLYWYRQILGQGPELLVQFQDESVVDDSQLPKDRFSAERLKGVDSTLKIQPAELGDSAMYLCASSRSTEAFFGQGTRLTVV.